A single sample is the source of the 7 T cell receptor beta chains below, sequenced in a study of cytomegalovirus exposure and HLA in healthy donors. PCR amplification relied on 60 Vbeta primers (plus 13 Jbeta primers). Repertoires were generated with immunoSEQ multiplex PCR, while TCRdb's copy carries only in-frame clones and drops some. The sample records 150,000 to 200,000 clones, over 75% being singletons. Sequenced input: PBMCs. These receptors originate from a female donor in good health and CMV-seronegative.

The rearrangement links TRBV19 to TRBJ2-7; a weak D match, TRBD1 (5 bases). Trimming took off 6 bases at V and 1 base at J, with 13 bases between the two ends. The CDR3 is made up of 14 amino acids. CDR1 and CDR2 from the germline V gene are LNHDA and SQIVND (reference sequence). CDR3 bases: TGTGCCAGTAGGACCCGCGACAGTTCCTACGAGCAGTACTTC. Its translation is CASRTRDSSYEQYF.

The rearrangement joins TRBV13 to TRBJ2-7; weak D call: TRBD1 (6 bases). Trimming shortened V by 5 bases and J by 6 bases, and 17 bases separated the two germline ends. Germline CDR1 PRHDT, CDR2 FYEKMQ (reference sequence). The CDR3 is 14 amino acids. CDR3 in DNA: TGTGCCAGCAGCCCGAGATCAGGGGTGGTCGAGCAGTACTTC. Translating gives CASSPRSGVVEQYF.

The rearrangement uses TRBV7-9 and TRBJ1-6; weak D call: TRBD1 (6 bases). CDR1 SEHNR and CDR2 FQNEAQ come from the germline V gene (reference sequence). Trimming stripped 1 base from V and 9 bases from J, with 13 bases between. This CDR3 contains 15 residues. The CDR3 sequence: CASSLEAGVGSPLHF. In nucleotides, the CDR3 is TGTGCCAGCAGCTTAGAGGCAGGGGTGGGTTCACCCCTCCACTTT.

This chain connects TRBV10-3 to TRBJ2-1; a possible D gene is TRBD2 (5 bases). Trimming removed 2 bases at V and 6 bases at J, with 14 bases between. Germline V gene data show CDR1 as ENHRY and CDR2 as SYGVKD. The CDR3 loop spans 15 amino acids. The CDR3 here is CAISENEGRSNEQFF. CDR3 DNA sequence: TGTGCCATCAGTGAGAATGAGGGCCGCTCCAATGAGCAGTTCTTC.

This clone appeared a few times. The chain combines TRBV4-2 with TRBJ1-4; 9 nucleotides line up with TRBD1. The CDR3 totals 15 residues. Trimming at V came to 3 bases and at J to 5 bases, leaving 4 bases not matched to a gene. CDR1 and CDR2 from the germline V gene are LGHNA and YNFKEQ. The CDR3 coding sequence is TGTGCCAGCAGCCATTTACAGGGGGCCAATGAAAAACTGTTTTTT. Protein product: CASSHLQGANEKLFF.

This clone has just one count. The rearrangement links TRBV2 to TRBJ2-3; D is possibly TRBD2 (6 bases). The CDR3 covers 14 residues. Germline V CDR1 and CDR2: SNHLY, FYNNEI. The V end lost 6 bases, the J end lost 6 bases, and 16 bases lay between the germline ends. CDR3 DNA sequence: TGTGCCAGCAGGATGACTAGTTGGTCGGATACGCAGTATTTT. Translating gives CASRMTSWSDTQYF.

The chain joins TRBV7-9 to TRBJ2-7; TRBD2 agrees at 11 bases. This CDR3 has 15 residues. Trimming took 5 bases from V and 2 from J; bases not matched to a gene: 5. CDR1 is SEHNR, CDR2 FQNEAQ, per germline (reference sequence). The CDR3 region has the DNA TGTGCCAGCAGCGATGGGACTAGCGGCCCCTACGAGCAGTACTTC. Its protein is CASSDGTSGPYEQYF. Complete variable domain (other parts from reference TRBV7-9 and TRBJ2-7): DTGVSQNPRHKITKRGQNVTFRCDPISEHNRLYWYRQTLGQGPEFLTYFQNEAQLEKSRLLSDRFSAERPKGSFSTLEIQRTEQGDSAMYLCASSDGTSGPYEQYFGPGTRLTVT.